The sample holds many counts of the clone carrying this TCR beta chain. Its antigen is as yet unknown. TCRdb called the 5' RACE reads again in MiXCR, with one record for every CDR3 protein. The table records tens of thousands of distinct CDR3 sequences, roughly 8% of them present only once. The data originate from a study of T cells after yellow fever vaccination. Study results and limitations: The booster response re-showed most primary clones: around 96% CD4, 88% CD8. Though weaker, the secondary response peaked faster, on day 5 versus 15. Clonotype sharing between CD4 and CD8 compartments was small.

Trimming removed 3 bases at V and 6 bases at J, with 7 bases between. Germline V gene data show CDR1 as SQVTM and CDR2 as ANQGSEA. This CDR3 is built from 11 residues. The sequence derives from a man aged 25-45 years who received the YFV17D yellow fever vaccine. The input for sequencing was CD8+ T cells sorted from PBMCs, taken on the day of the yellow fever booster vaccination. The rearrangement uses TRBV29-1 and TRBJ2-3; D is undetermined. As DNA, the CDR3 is TGCAGCGTTGACCCAGGTGATACGCAGTATTTT. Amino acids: CSVDPGDTQYF.